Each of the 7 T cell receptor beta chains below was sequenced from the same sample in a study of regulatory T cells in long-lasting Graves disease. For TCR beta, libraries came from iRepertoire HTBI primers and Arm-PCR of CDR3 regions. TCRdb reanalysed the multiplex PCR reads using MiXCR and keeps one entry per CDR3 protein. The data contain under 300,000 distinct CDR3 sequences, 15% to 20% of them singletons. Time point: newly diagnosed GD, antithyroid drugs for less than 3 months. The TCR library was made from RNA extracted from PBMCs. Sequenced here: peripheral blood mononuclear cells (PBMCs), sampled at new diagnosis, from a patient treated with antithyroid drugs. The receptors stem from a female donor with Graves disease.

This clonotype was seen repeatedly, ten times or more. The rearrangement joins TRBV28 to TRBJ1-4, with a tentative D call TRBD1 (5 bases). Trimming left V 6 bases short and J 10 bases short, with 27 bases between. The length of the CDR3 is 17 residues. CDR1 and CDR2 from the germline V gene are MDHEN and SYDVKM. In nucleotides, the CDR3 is TGTGCCAGCAGCCTAGGCACCGGGCTTCAGGGTTGGTTAAAACTGTTTTTT. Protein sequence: CASSLGTGLQGWLKLFF.

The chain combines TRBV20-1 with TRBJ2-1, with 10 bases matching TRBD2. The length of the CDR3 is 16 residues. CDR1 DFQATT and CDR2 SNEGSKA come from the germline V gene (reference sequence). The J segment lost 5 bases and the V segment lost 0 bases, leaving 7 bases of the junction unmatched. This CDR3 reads CSARDPSGSQNNEQFF. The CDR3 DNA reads TGCAGTGCTAGAGATCCTAGCGGGAGCCAAAACAATGAGCAGTTCTTC.

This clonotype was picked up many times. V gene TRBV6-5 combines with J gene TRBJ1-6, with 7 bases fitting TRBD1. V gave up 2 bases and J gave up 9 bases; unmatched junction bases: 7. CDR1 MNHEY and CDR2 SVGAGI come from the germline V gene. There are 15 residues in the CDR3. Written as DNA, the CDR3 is TGTGCCAGCAGTTACCGACAGGGCGGTCGTTCACCCCTCCACTTT. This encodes CASSYRQGGRSPLHF.

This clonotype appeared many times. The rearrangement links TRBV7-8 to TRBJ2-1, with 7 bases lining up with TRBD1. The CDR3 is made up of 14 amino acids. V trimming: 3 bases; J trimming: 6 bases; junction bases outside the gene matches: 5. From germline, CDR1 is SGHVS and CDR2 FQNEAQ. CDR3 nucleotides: TGTGCCAGCAGCTTTAACCAGGGGGTCAATGAGCAGTTCTTC. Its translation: CASSFNQGVNEQFF.

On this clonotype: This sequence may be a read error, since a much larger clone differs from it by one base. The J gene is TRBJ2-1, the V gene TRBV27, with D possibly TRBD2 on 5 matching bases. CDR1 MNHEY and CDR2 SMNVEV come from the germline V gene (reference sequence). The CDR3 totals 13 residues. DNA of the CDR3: TGTGCCAGCGGTTTAGAGGGCAGAGATGAGCAGTTCTTC. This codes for CASGLEGRDEQFF.

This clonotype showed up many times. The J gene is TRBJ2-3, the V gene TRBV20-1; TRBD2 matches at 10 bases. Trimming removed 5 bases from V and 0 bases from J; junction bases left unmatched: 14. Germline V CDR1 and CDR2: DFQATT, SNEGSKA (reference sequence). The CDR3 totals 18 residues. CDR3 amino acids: CSAPQSPSGRYSTDTQYF. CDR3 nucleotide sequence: TGCAGTGCTCCGCAATCCCCTAGCGGGAGATATAGCACAGATACGCAGTATTTT.

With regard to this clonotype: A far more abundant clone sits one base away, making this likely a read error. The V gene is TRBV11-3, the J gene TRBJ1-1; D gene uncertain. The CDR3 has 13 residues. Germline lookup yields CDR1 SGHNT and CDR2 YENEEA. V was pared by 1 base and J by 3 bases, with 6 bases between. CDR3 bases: TGTGCCAGCAGCTTAGCCCCGGACACTGAAGCTTTCTTT. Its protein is CASSLAPDTEAFF.